A single sample gave rise to the 10 T cell receptor beta chains below, sequenced in a study of Tregs in tolerant kidney transplant recipients. Sequencing was performed with immunoSEQ multiplex PCR; in TCRdb, only in-frame clones are kept and a portion is missing. The sample lists roughly 52,000 clones, 91% occurring once. Mixed chimerism was transient after nonmyeloablative marrow transplants from related graft donors. The sample in question was CD8+ T cells from blood (PBMCs), obtained 24 months after the transplant. The receptors here all came from a human patient who received a combined kidney and bone marrow transplant. A share of the T cells may be of graft donor origin.

The gene calls are TRBV6-6 and TRBJ2-7, with 7 bases that match TRBD2. The CDR3 has 13 amino acids. V lost 8 bases and J lost 4; bases outside the gene matches: 8. Germline values: CDR1 MNHNY, CDR2 SVGAGI (reference sequence). DNA of the CDR3: TGTGCCAGCGGGGAGGGGATTCGGTACGAGCAGTACTTC. It specifies CASGEGIRYEQYF.

The DNA of the CDR3 is TGCGCCAGCAGCCAAGATCTCAGCAGGGGAGGCAATCAGCCCCAGCATTTT. Amino acids: CASSQDLSRGGNQPQHF. V and J are TRBV4-1 and TRBJ1-5; D possibly corresponds to TRBD1 (6 bases). CDR3 size: 17 residues. V was pared by 0 bases and J by 2 bases, with 14 bases between. Germline CDR1 MGHRA, CDR2 YSYEKL.

This chain links TRBV7-6 with TRBJ2-7, with D possibly matching TRBD2 (7 bases). Germline V CDR1 and CDR2: SGHVS, FNYEAQ. The CDR3 consists of 15 residues. V lost 3 bases to trimming and J lost 3 bases, with 15 bases between them. CDR3: CASSLGGAVGYEQYF. The CDR3 coding sequence is TGTGCCAGCAGCTTGGGGGGGGCGGTGGGCTACGAGCAGTACTTC.

This clone showed up just once. J is TRBJ2-2 and V is TRBV19, with a tentative D call TRBD1 (6 bases). Germline assignment: CDR1 LNHDA and CDR2 SQIVND (reference sequence). V lost 6 bases, J lost 5 bases, and 16 bases lay in between. The CDR3 is 15 residues long. CDR3 nucleotide sequence: TGTGCCAGTAGAAACAGGGTTTACCCGACCGGGGAGCTGTTTTTT. Amino acid sequence: CASRNRVYPTGELFF.

This chain links TRBV5-6 with TRBJ1-2, with a tentative D call TRBD1 (6 bases). The CDR3 is 14 amino acids. Trimming removed 4 bases at V and 3 bases at J, with 13 bases between. CDR1 is SGHDT and CDR2 is YYEEEE in the germline V gene. The CDR3 region is CASSPNGGHYGYTF. CDR3 in DNA: TGTGCCAGCAGCCCTAACGGGGGGCACTATGGCTACACCTTC. Together with reference TRBV5-6 and TRBJ1-2, the CDR3 gives the full variable domain: DAGVTQSPTHLIKTRGQQVTLRCSPKSGHDTVSWYQQALGQGPQFIFQYYEEEERQRGNFPDRFSGHQFPNYSSELNVNALLLGDSALYLCASSPNGGHYGYTFGSGTRLTVV.

The chain is built from TRBV20-1 and TRBJ1-6, with D uncertain. The length of the CDR3 is 11 residues. With 3 bases removed from V and 14 bases from J, the gap between germline ends came to 11 bases. CDR1 is DFQATT, CDR2 SNEGSKA, per germline (reference sequence). CDR3 protein: CSASKAATLHF. The CDR3, as DNA: TGCAGTGCTAGTAAGGCGGCAACCCTCCACTTT.

The rearrangement links TRBV27 to TRBJ1-2, with D uncertain. Germline CDR1 reads MNHEY; CDR2 reads SMNVEV (reference sequence). The V and J ends lost 0 bases and 3 bases respectively, with 8 bases between them. There are 14 residues in the CDR3. This CDR3 reads CASSLSKDYYGYTF. In DNA form, the CDR3 reads TGTGCCAGCAGTTTATCGAAGGACTACTATGGCTACACCTTC.

This clone was seen just once. The rearrangement links TRBV28 to TRBJ1-1; the match to TRBD1 covers 8 bases. After removal of 7 bases from V and 6 bases from J, the junction contained 7 bases not matched to a gene. This CDR3 contains 13 residues. CDR1 MDHEN and CDR2 SYDVKM come from the germline V gene. The CDR3 sequence: CASTSQGAAEAFF. In DNA form, the CDR3 reads TGTGCCAGCACGTCTCAGGGGGCCGCTGAAGCTTTCTTT. Complete variable domain (other parts from reference TRBV28 and TRBJ1-1): DVKVTQSSRYLVKRTGEKVFLECVQDMDHENMFWYRQDPGLGLRLIYFSYDVKMKEKGDIPEGYSVSREKKERFSLILESASTNQTSMYLCASTSQGAAEAFFGQGTRLTVV.

The genes are TRBV7-6 and TRBJ2-7; TRBD1 is a possible D gene (5 bases). Trimming removed 1 base at V and 3 bases at J, with 10 bases between. The CDR3 is 14 residues long. Germline V CDR1 and CDR2: SGHVS, FNYEAQ. CDR3 loop: CASSLGQTHYEQYF. The CDR3 region has the DNA TGTGCCAGCAGCTTAGGACAGACCCACTACGAGCAGTACTTC.

The chain is built from TRBV7-9 and TRBJ2-1; no definite D call. The CDR3 runs 14 residues. Germline V gives CDR1 SEHNR, CDR2 FQNEAQ (reference sequence). Trimming pared 4 bases from V and 4 bases from J, leaving 11 bases between. CDR3 in amino acids: CASSSNPEYNEQFF. DNA of the CDR3: TGTGCCAGCAGCTCTAACCCGGAGTACAATGAGCAGTTCTTC.